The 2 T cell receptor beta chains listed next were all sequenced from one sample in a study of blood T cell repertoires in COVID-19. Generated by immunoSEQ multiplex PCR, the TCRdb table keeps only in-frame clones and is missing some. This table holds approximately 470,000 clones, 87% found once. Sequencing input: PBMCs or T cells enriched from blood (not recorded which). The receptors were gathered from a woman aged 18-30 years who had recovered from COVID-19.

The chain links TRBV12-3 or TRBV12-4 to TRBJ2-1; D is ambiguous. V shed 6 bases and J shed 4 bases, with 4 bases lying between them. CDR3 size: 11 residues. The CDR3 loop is CASREYNEQFF. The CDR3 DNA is TGTGCCAGCAGGGAGTACAATGAGCAGTTCTTC.

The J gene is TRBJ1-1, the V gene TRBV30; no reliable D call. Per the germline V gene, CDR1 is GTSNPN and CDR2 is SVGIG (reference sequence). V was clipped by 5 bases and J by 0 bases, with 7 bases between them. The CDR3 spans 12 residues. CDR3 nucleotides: TGTGCCTGGGGTTTCGTGAACACTGAAGCTTTCTTT. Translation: CAWGFVNTEAFF.